This T cell receptor beta chain was captured by sequencing in a study of vaccination effects on CD4 cells after COVID-19. Whole-study context: All study participants received two doses of BNT162b2 or mRNA-1273 vaccine.

TCRdb's table, derived via immunoSEQ multiplex PCR, lists solely in-frame clones and lacks some. The table shows about 27,000 clones, with around 75% occurring only once. J lost 2 bases, V lost 5 bases, and 19 bases had no gene match. From germline, CDR1 is KGHSH and CDR2 LQKENI. The length of the CDR3 is 20 residues. Viral peptide pools were used in the ViraFEST assay to expand antigen-specific CD4+ T cells, and sequencing came afterward. The culture ran for around ten days before CD4+ T cells were isolated. The study found no prior SARS-CoV-2 infection in the vaccine recipients, who tested negative for nucleocapsid antibodies. As for this clone: Its matching antigen is unknown.

The sequence was obtained from a human donor who received a COVID-19 vaccine. This chain uses TRBV18 with TRBJ1-3; TRBD1 agrees at 9 bases. Sequenced here: CD4+ T cells from PBMCs cultured with HCoV-NL63 spike peptides, sampled before COVID-19 vaccination. The CDR3 is CASSSLPGQGSLRTGNTIYF. Written as DNA, the CDR3 is TGTGCCAGCTCATCCCTACCGGGACAGGGCTCCCTCAGGACTGGAAACACCATATATTTT.